This T cell receptor beta chain was documented in a study of identifying expanded T cells in peripheral blood. Trimming at V came to 3 bases and at J to 1 base, leaving 8 bases not matched to a gene. This CDR3 contains 16 residues. CDR1 is SGDLS and CDR2 is YYNGEE in the germline V gene. Here immunoSEQ multiplex PCR was the method, and the copy in TCRdb shows in-frame clones only, minus some. The repertoire holds approximately 57,000 clones, with approximately 89% as singletons. Whole-study findings and limits: Technical replicates showed approximately 1.2 changed clones; two weeks about 16; four weeks 19. Roughly two-week clone count variance significantly increased as total template count grew.

On this clone: Its target is unknown.

During the collection period, no donor immune events like infections were recorded. The chain combines TRBV9 with TRBJ2-3; 7 bases are shared with TRBD2. Sequenced input: blood. The TCR originated in a person between 18 and 75 years old in good health. The chain's CDR3 is CASSARLAPGTDTQYF. CDR3 in DNA: TGTGCCAGCAGCGCGCGACTAGCTCCGGGCACAGATACGCAGTATTTT.